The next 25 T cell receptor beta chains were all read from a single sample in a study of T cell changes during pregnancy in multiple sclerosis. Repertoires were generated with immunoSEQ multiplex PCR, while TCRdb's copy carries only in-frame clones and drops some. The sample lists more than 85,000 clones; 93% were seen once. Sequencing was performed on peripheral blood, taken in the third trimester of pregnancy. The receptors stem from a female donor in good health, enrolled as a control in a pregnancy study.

CDR3 DNA sequence: TGTGCCAGCAGGGGGACAGGGGACCACGAGCAGTACTTC. It codes for CASRGTGDHEQYF. This chain uses TRBV6-1 with TRBJ2-7, with 10 bases lining up with TRBD1. The junction had 4 bases not matched to a gene; V was cut back by 6 bases and J by 5 bases. This CDR3 is built from 13 residues. Germline CDR1 is MNHNS and CDR2 is SASEGT.

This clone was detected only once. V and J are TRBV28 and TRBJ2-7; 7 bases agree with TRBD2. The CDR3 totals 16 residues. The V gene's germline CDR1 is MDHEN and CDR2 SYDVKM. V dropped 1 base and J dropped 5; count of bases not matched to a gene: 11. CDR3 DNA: TGTGCCAGCAGTTTATTAGGGGAGGGGCGGAAGGACGAGCAGTACTTC. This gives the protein CASSLLGEGRKDEQYF.

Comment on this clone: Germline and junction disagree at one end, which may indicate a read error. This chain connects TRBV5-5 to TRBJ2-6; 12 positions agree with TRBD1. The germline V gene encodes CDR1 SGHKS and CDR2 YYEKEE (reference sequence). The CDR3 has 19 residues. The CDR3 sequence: CASSLGTGGLGSGANVLTF. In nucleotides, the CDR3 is TGTGCCAGCAGTTTGGGGACAGGGGGCCTAGGCTCTGGGGCCAACGTCCTGACTTTC.

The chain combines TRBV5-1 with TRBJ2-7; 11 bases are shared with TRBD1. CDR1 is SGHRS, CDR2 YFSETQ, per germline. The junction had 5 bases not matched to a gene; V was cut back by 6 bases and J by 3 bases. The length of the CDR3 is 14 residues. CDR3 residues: CASTKDRGHYEQYF. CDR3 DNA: TGCGCCAGCACAAAGGACAGGGGGCACTACGAGCAGTACTTC.

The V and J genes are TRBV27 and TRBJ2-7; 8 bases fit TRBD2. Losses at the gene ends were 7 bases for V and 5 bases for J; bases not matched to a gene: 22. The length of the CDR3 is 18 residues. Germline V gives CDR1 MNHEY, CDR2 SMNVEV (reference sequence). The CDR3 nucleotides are TGTGCCAGCACGCCATCAGGCGGGGGGCTTTTGGTATATGACGAGCAGTACTTC. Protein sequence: CASTPSGGGLLVYDEQYF.

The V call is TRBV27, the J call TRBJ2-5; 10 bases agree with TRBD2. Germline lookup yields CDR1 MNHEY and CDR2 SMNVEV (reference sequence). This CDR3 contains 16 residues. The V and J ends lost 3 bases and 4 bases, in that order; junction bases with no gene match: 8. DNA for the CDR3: TGTGCCAGCAGTTTGTGGAGCGGGAGGGAGCGAGAGACCCAGTACTTC. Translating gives CASSLWSGRERETQYF.

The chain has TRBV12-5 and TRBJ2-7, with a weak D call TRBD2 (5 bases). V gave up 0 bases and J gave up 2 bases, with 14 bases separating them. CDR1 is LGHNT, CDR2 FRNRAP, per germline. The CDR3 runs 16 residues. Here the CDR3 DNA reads TGTGCTAGTGGTTTGGTACCTGGTAGCGAACCCTACGAGCAGTACTTC. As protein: CASGLVPGSEPYEQYF.

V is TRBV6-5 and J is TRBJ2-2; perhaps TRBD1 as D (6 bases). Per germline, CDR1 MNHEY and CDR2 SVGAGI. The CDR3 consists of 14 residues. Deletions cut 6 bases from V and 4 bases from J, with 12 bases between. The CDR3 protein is CASRTGFGTGELFF. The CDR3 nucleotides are TGTGCCAGCAGAACAGGGTTTGGCACCGGGGAGCTGTTTTTT.

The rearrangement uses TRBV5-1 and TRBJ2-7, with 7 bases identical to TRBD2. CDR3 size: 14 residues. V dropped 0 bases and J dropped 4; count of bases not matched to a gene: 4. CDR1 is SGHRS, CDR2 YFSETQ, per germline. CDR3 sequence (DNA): TGCGCCAGCAGCTTGGTCGCGGGAGCATACGAGCAGTACTTC. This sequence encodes CASSLVAGAYEQYF.

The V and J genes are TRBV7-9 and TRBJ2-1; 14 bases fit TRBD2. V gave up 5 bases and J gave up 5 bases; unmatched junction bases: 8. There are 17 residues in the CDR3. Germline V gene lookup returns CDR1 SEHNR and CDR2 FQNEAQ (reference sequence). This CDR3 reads CASSPHRLAGGDNEQFF. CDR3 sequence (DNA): TGTGCCAGCAGCCCGCACCGACTAGCGGGAGGGGACAATGAGCAGTTCTTC.

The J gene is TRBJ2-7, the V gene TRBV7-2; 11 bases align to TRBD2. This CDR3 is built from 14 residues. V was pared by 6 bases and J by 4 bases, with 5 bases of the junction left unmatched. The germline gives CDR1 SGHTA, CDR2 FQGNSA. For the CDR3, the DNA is TGTGCCAGCAGACTAGGGACTAGCGGATACGAGCAGTACTTC. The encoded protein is CASRLGTSGYEQYF. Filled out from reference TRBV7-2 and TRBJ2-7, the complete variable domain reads GAGVSQSPSNKVTEKGKDVELRCDPISGHTALYWYRQSLGQGLEFLIYFQGNSAPDKSGLPSDRFSAERTGGSVSTLTIQRTQQEDSAVYLCASRLGTSGYEQYFGPGTRLTVT.

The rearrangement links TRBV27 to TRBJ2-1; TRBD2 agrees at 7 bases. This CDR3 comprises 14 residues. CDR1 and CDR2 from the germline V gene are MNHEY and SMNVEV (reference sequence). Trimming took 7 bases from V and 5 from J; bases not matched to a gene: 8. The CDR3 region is CASMPSGLNNEQFF. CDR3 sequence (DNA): TGTGCCAGCATGCCTAGCGGACTTAACAATGAGCAGTTCTTC.

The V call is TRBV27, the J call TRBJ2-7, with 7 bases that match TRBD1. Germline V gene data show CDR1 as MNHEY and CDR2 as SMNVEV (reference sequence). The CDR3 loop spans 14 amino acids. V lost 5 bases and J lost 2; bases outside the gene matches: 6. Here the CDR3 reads CASSPTGFPYEQYF. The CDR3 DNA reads TGTGCCAGCAGTCCGACAGGGTTTCCCTACGAGCAGTACTTC.

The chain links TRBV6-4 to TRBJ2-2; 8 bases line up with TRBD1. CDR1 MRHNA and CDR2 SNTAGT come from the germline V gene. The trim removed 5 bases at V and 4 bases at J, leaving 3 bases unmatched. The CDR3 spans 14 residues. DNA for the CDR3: TGTGCCAGCAGTTCGGACAGGGCCACCGGGGAGCTGTTTTTT. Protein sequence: CASSSDRATGELFF.

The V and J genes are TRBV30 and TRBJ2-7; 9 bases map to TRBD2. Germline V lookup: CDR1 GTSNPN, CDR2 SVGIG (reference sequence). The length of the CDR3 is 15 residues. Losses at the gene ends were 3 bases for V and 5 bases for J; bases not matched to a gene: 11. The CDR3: CAWRPLAGSYDEQYF. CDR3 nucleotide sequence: TGTGCCTGGAGGCCACTAGCGGGCAGTTACGACGAGCAGTACTTC. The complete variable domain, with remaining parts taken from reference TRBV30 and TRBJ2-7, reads SQTIHQWPATLVQPVGSPLSLECTVEGTSNPNLYWYRQAAGRGLQLLFYSVGIGQISSEVPQNLSASRPQDRQFILSSKKLLLSDSGFYLCAWRPLAGSYDEQYFGPGTRLTVT.

CDR3 nucleotide sequence: TGTGCCGTTCAACAGGGGGCCTCAGGCAATCAGCCCCAGCATTTT. Protein sequence: CAVQQGASGNQPQHF. This chain connects TRBV19 to TRBJ1-5, with 9 bases aligning to TRBD1. The CDR3 sequence is 15 residues long. After removal of 11 bases from V and 2 bases from J, the junction contained 10 bases not matched to a gene. The germline V gene encodes CDR1 LNHDA and CDR2 SQIVND (reference sequence).

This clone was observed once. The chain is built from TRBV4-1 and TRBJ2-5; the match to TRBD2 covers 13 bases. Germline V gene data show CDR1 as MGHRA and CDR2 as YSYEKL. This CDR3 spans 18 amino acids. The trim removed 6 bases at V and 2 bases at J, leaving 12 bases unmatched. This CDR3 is CASSERLAGGGGQETQYF. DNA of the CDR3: TGCGCCAGCAGTGAGAGACTAGCGGGAGGTGGGGGACAAGAGACCCAGTACTTC.

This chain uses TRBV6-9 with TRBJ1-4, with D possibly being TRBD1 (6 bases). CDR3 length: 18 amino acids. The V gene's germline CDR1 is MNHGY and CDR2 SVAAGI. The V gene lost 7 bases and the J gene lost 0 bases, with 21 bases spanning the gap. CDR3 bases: TGTGCCAGCATCGTACTTAGGACAGAGCTAGCAACTAATGAAAAACTGTTTTTT. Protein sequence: CASIVLRTELATNEKLFF.

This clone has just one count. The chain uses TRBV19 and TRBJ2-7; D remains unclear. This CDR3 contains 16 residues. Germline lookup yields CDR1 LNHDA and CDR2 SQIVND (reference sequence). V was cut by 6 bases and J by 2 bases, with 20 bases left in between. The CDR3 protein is CASSPTRRVVTYEQYF. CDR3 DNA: TGTGCCAGTAGCCCCACCAGACGGGTAGTCACCTACGAGCAGTACTTC.

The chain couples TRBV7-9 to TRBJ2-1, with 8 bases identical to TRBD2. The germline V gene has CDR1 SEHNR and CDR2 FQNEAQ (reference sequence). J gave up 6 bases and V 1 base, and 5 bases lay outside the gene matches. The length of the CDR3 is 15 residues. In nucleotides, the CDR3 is TGTGCCAGCAGCTTAGAAGCGGGAGTCCCCAATGAGCAGTTCTTC. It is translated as CASSLEAGVPNEQFF.

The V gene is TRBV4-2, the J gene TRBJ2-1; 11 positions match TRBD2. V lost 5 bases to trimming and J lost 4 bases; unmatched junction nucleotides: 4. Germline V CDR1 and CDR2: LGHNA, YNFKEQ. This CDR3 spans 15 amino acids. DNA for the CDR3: TGTGCCAGCAGCGCCGGGACTAGCGGTTACAATGAGCAGTTCTTC. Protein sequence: CASSAGTSGYNEQFF.

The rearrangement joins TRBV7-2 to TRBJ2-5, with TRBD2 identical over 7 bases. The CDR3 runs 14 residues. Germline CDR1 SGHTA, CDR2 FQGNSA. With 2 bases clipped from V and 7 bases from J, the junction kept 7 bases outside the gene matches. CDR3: CASSLSSGIRTQYF. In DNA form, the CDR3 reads TGTGCCAGCAGCTTATCTAGCGGTATCCGGACCCAGTACTTC.

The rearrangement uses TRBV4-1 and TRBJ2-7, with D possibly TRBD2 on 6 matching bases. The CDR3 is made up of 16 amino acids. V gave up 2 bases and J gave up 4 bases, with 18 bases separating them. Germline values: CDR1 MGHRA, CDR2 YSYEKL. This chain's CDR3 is CASSQRLGREGYEQYF. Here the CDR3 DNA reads TGCGCCAGCAGCCAAAGACTTGGGCGGGAAGGTTACGAGCAGTACTTC.

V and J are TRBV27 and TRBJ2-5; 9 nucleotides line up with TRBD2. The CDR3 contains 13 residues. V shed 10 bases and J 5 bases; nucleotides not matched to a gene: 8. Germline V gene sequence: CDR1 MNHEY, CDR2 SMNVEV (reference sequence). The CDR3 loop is CATIAGVAETQYF. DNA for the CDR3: TGTGCCACCATAGCGGGAGTAGCGGAGACCCAGTACTTC.

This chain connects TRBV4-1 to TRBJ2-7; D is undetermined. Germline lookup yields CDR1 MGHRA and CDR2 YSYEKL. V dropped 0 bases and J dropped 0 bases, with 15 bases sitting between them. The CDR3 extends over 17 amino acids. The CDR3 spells CASSQDPAEESSYEQYF. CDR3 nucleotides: TGCGCCAGCAGCCAAGATCCGGCGGAAGAGAGCTCCTACGAGCAGTACTTC.